A selection of T cell receptor beta chains follows, all from one sample in a study of vaccination and CD4 T cells after COVID-19. Their antigens are not known. TCRdb independently ran MiXCR on the PCR reads; one entry per CDR3 protein. The sample comprises roughly 9,800 distinct CDR3 sequences, around a third of which are singletons, and 15% to 17% rests with the top ten. Sequenced material: CD4+ T cells from blood, cultured in vitro. These receptors were collected from a human donor in good health. Each CDR3 is given with its conserved first and last residue. Fields, in order: V gene, clone size, D gene, J gene, CDR3 protein, CDR3 DNA. D genes are given only for firm matches. A row's size may be missing; if present it is once, few, many or a size class.

V: TRBV24-1; size: few; D: -; J: TRBJ2-2; CDR3: CATSDYGHPRGTGELFF; DNA: TGTGCCACCAGTGACTACGGACATCCCAGAGGAACCGGGGAGCTGTTTTTT
V: TRBV12-3/TRBV12-4; size: few; D: -; J: TRBJ2-5; CDR3: CASSFGRVGETQYF; DNA: TGTGCCAGCAGTTTCGGCAGGGTCGGGGAGACCCAGTACTTC
V: TRBV20-1; size: medium-sized; D: TRBD1; J: TRBJ1-5; CDR3: CSARGSPTGVGQPQHF; DNA: TGCAGTGCTAGGGGATCACCGACAGGGGTGGGGCAGCCCCAGCATTTT
V: TRBV18; size: -; D: -; J: TRBJ2-3; CDR3: CASSPLADTQYF; DNA: TGTGCCAGCTCACCACTCGCAGATACGCAGTATTTT
V: TRBV5-4; size: few; D: -; J: TRBJ2-7; CDR3: CASSLGTGQISYEQYF; DNA: TGTGCCAGCAGCTTGGGGACCGGACAGATATCCTACGAGCAGTACTTC
V: TRBV28; size: few; D: -; J: TRBJ2-7; CDR3: CASSEQFVKQYF; DNA: TGTGCCAGCAGTGAGCAGTTCGTTAAGCAGTACTTC
V: TRBV20-1; size: few; D: TRBD1; J: TRBJ1-6; CDR3: CSVKQGVNSPLHF; DNA: TGCAGTGTTAAACAGGGGGTTAATTCACCCCTCCACTTT
V: TRBV20-1; size: few; D: -; J: TRBJ2-6; CDR3: CSAREVSGANVLTF; DNA: TGCAGTGCTAGAGAAGTCTCTGGGGCCAACGTCCTGACTTTC
V: TRBV6-1; size: -; D: TRBD2; J: TRBJ2-3; CDR3: CASVLGLAQDTQYF; DNA: TGTGCCAGCGTTTTGGGACTAGCACAAGATACGCAGTATTTT
V: TRBV24-1; size: medium-sized; D: -; J: TRBJ1-2; CDR3: CATSDPGVYGYTF; DNA: TGTGCCACCAGTGACCCTGGGGTCTATGGCTACACCTTC
V: TRBV28; size: few; D: -; J: TRBJ1-2; CDR3: CASSPRQYGYTF; DNA: TGTGCCAGCAGTCCCAGACAGTATGGCTACACCTTC
V: TRBV6-4; size: -; D: -; J: TRBJ2-3; CDR3: CASSDSPPDTQYF; DNA: TGTGCCAGCAGTGACTCCCCCCCAGATACGCAGTATTTT
V: TRBV4-3; size: -; D: TRBD2; J: TRBJ2-3; CDR3: CASSQEALHVAGGDTQYF; DNA: TGCGCCAGCAGCCAAGAAGCCCTACATGTCGCGGGAGGAGATACGCAGTATTTT
V: TRBV7-9; size: few; D: -; J: TRBJ2-3; CDR3: CASSRKTRDTQYF; DNA: TGTGCCAGCAGCCGAAAGACACGAGATACGCAGTATTTT
V: TRBV5-8; size: few; D: -; J: TRBJ2-1; CDR3: CASSLVPSGGQFF; DNA: TGTGCCAGCAGCTTGGTTCCCTCCGGGGGGCAGTTCTTC
V: TRBV20-1; size: -; D: -; J: TRBJ2-2; CDR3: CSVAVSYTGELFF; DNA: TGCAGTGTGGCGGTTTCGTACACCGGGGAGCTGTTTTTT
V: TRBV6-1; size: -; D: TRBD2; J: TRBJ2-2; CDR3: CASSRPGLGVGELFF; DNA: TGTGCCAGCAGTCGGCCGGGACTAGGAGTCGGGGAGCTGTTTTTT
V: TRBV20-1; size: -; D: TRBD2; J: TRBJ2-7; CDR3: CSAGGGGRASYEQYF; DNA: TGCAGTGCTGGGGGGGGCGGGAGGGCGAGCTACGAGCAGTACTTC
V: TRBV18; size: once; D: -; J: TRBJ1-1; CDR3: CASSPQNRVLDTEAFF; DNA: TGTGCCAGCTCACCACAAAACAGGGTGTTGGACACTGAAGCTTTCTTT
V: TRBV5-6; size: -; D: -; J: TRBJ1-2; CDR3: CASSRTQGDYGYTF; DNA: TGTGCCAGCAGCAGGACACAGGGAGACTATGGCTACACCTTC
V: TRBV5-1; size: -; D: TRBD2; J: TRBJ2-3; CDR3: CASSADASGSGTQYF; DNA: TGCGCCAGCAGCGCTGACGCTAGCGGGAGCGGTACGCAGTATTTT
V: TRBV24-1; size: -; D: -; J: TRBJ1-5; CDR3: CATSEGQVHQPQHF; DNA: TGTGCCACCAGTGAAGGGCAGGTCCATCAGCCCCAGCATTTT
V: TRBV20-1; size: -; D: -; J: TRBJ2-5; CDR3: CSALPLYKETQYF; DNA: TGCAGTGCCCTCCCTCTCTATAAAGAGACCCAGTACTTC
V: TRBV29-1; size: -; D: -; J: TRBJ2-7; CDR3: CSVEGRDEQYF; DNA: TGCAGCGTTGAAGGGAGGGACGAGCAGTACTTC
V: TRBV19; size: few; D: TRBD1; J: TRBJ1-2; CDR3: CASSFGTGASYGYTF; DNA: TGTGCCAGTTCCTTCGGGACAGGGGCCTCCTATGGCTACACCTTC
V: TRBV11-1; size: few; D: -; J: TRBJ2-7; CDR3: CASSFPWGDTYEQYF; DNA: TGTGCCAGCAGCTTCCCTTGGGGAGATACCTACGAGCAGTACTTC
V: TRBV12-3/TRBV12-4; size: -; D: -; J: TRBJ2-4; CDR3: CASSFALKGIQYF; DNA: TGTGCCAGCAGCTTCGCCCTTAAAGGCATTCAGTACTTC
V: TRBV6-1; size: few; D: TRBD1; J: TRBJ2-5; CDR3: CASSRRGRQETQYF; DNA: TGTGCCAGCAGTCGCAGGGGGCGGCAAGAGACCCAGTACTTC
V: TRBV30; size: -; D: TRBD1; J: TRBJ2-1; CDR3: CAWGSGQSYNEQFF; DNA: TGTGCCTGGGGCTCGGGACAGAGCTACAATGAGCAGTTCTTC
V: TRBV6-1; size: -; D: TRBD1; J: TRBJ1-2; CDR3: CASTQGDSGYTF; DNA: TGTGCCAGCACTCAAGGGGACAGTGGCTACACCTTC
V: TRBV7-9; size: few; D: TRBD2; J: TRBJ2-3; CDR3: CASSINLAGGPDTQYF; DNA: TGTGCCAGCAGCATAAACCTAGCGGGAGGGCCAGATACGCAGTATTTT
V: TRBV7-2; size: few; D: -; J: TRBJ1-6; CDR3: CASSPGSGRIDSPLHF; DNA: TGTGCCAGCAGCCCCGGGTCAGGGAGGATTGATTCACCCCTCCACTTT
V: TRBV6-1; size: -; D: TRBD2; J: TRBJ2-7; CDR3: CASAALAGVYEQYF; DNA: TGTGCCAGCGCTGCGCTAGCGGGTGTCTACGAGCAGTACTTC
V: TRBV11-2; size: -; D: TRBD1; J: TRBJ2-7; CDR3: CASSSPRQGSYEQYF; DNA: TGTGCCAGCAGCTCACCAAGACAGGGATCCTACGAGCAGTACTTC
V: TRBV2; size: few; D: -; J: TRBJ1-6; CDR3: CASSPDTDNSPLHF; DNA: TGTGCCAGCAGTCCGGACACGGATAATTCACCCCTCCACTTT
V: TRBV14; size: -; D: TRBD2; J: TRBJ2-7; CDR3: CASSQVKAGDSYEQYF; DNA: TGTGCCAGCAGCCAAGTAAAAGCGGGGGACTCCTACGAGCAGTACTTC
V: TRBV5-4; size: -; D: TRBD1; J: TRBJ1-2; CDR3: CASSPSLDRSYGYTF; DNA: TGTGCCAGCAGCCCCTCCTTGGACAGGTCCTATGGCTACACCTTC
V: TRBV2; size: -; D: -; J: TRBJ2-4; CDR3: CASSEWRTLAKNIQYF; DNA: TGTGCCAGCAGTGAGTGGAGAACCCTAGCCAAAAACATTCAGTACTTC
V: TRBV30; size: -; D: -; J: TRBJ2-7; CDR3: CAWSVVVEQYF; DNA: TGTGCCTGGAGTGTAGTGGTCGAGCAGTACTTC
V: TRBV10-2; size: few; D: -; J: TRBJ1-1; CDR3: CASSEVTLNTEAFF; DNA: TGCGCCAGCAGTGAAGTTACATTGAACACTGAAGCTTTCTTT
V: TRBV6-1; size: -; D: -; J: TRBJ1-5; CDR3: CASSDRANQPQHF; DNA: TGTGCCAGCAGTGACAGGGCCAATCAGCCCCAGCATTTT
V: TRBV28; size: few; D: TRBD1; J: TRBJ2-6; CDR3: CATDRGPSPGANVLTF; DNA: TGTGCCACAGACAGGGGACCTTCACCTGGGGCCAACGTCCTGACTTTC
V: TRBV28; size: -; D: TRBD1; J: TRBJ1-2; CDR3: CASSFTGAYSYGYTF; DNA: TGTGCCAGCAGTTTTACAGGGGCCTACTCCTATGGCTACACCTTC
V: TRBV29-1; size: -; D: TRBD1; J: TRBJ2-2; CDR3: CSGGRGTGNTGELFF; DNA: TGCAGCGGGGGGAGAGGGACAGGGAACACCGGGGAGCTGTTTTTT
V: TRBV6-1; size: -; D: TRBD1; J: TRBJ2-6; CDR3: CASRDRAGLLAGANVLTF; DNA: TGTGCCAGCAGGGACAGGGCAGGTTTGTTGGCTGGGGCCAACGTCCTGACTTTC
V: TRBV5-4; size: once; D: TRBD1; J: TRBJ1-5; CDR3: CASSLRQSGAGGWNQPQHF; DNA: TGTGCCAGCAGCTTGAGACAATCAGGAGCAGGGGGCTGGAATCAGCCCCAGCATTTT
V: TRBV19; size: once; D: -; J: TRBJ2-3; CDR3: CASSVDWGTDTQYF; DNA: TGTGCCAGTAGCGTCGACTGGGGCACAGATACGCAGTATTTT
V: TRBV28; size: -; D: -; J: TRBJ2-7; CDR3: CASSSAYEQYF; DNA: TGTGCCAGCAGTTCGGCCTACGAGCAGTACTTC
V: TRBV6-5; size: -; D: -; J: TRBJ1-5; CDR3: CASSYSKGPGQPQHF; DNA: TGTGCCAGCAGTTACTCGAAAGGCCCTGGGCAGCCCCAGCATTTT
V: TRBV11-2; size: -; D: -; J: TRBJ2-7; CDR3: CASSLGRVQQYF; DNA: TGTGCCAGCAGCTTAGGACGGGTCCAGCAGTACTTC
V: TRBV6-1; size: few; D: -; J: TRBJ2-7; CDR3: CASKPGASYEQYF; DNA: TGTGCCAGCAAGCCCGGGGCCTCCTACGAGCAGTACTTC
V: TRBV7-9; size: few; D: TRBD1; J: TRBJ1-3; CDR3: CASSHYRGNGNTIYF; DNA: TGTGCCAGCAGCCATTACAGGGGGAATGGAAACACCATATATTTT
V: TRBV7-2; size: -; D: -; J: TRBJ2-4; CDR3: CASSSPDGSKNIQYF; DNA: TGTGCCAGCAGCTCTCCAGATGGTTCCAAAAACATTCAGTACTTC
V: TRBV28; size: -; D: -; J: TRBJ2-7; CDR3: CASSFRATEQYF; DNA: TGTGCCAGCAGTTTTAGGGCTACCGAGCAGTACTTC
V: TRBV7-6; size: few; D: -; J: TRBJ2-1; CDR3: CASGQPGPLLNEQFF; DNA: TGTGCCAGCGGCCAGCCGGGACCCTTATTAAATGAGCAGTTCTTC
V: TRBV7-3; size: -; D: TRBD1; J: TRBJ2-1; CDR3: CASSDDRGTMLRNEQFF; DNA: TGTGCCAGCAGCGATGACAGGGGTACAATGCTGCGCAATGAGCAGTTCTTC
V: TRBV5-4; size: -; D: TRBD1; J: TRBJ1-2; CDR3: CASSSDWTGKTNYGYTF; DNA: TGTGCCAGCAGCTCGGATTGGACAGGAAAAACTAACTATGGCTACACCTTC
V: TRBV11-2; size: -; D: -; J: TRBJ2-7; CDR3: CASSPRSIRVEQYF; DNA: TGTGCCAGCAGCCCCCGGTCCATTCGGGTCGAGCAGTACTTC
V: TRBV9; size: -; D: -; J: TRBJ1-1; CDR3: CASSVHRVDTEAFF; DNA: TGTGCCAGCAGCGTGCACAGGGTGGACACTGAAGCTTTCTTT
V: TRBV5-4; size: -; D: -; J: TRBJ2-3; CDR3: CASSERGGGTDTQYF; DNA: TGTGCCAGCAGCGAGCGAGGAGGTGGCACAGATACGCAGTATTTT